This T cell receptor (beta chain) emerged from a study of blood T cells in healthy people across ages (dated by TCRdb to between 2015 and 2016). About the investigation overall: In model experiments, template switching captured roughly one uniquely barcoded TCR beta cDNA molecule for every two T cells. The study measured age-related changes in TCR beta repertoire diversity using deep sequencing normalized with unique cDNA molecular identifiers. Donors of different ages were randomly distributed across sequencing lanes to avoid experimental bias. For two donors (one aged 18 to 30 and one aged 80 or older), the study analyzed two additional independent replicas of 1 million unique cDNA reads from the same blood draw. Four age groups were formed from the donors: young (average roughly 16 years), middle-aged (roughly 38), aged (approximately 60) and long-lived (roughly 81).

Remarks on this clonotype: Its antigen target is currently unknown. No base qualities exist here, and no much larger clone lies one base off it.

Libraries were constructed by 5' RACE. The listed sequencing device is Illumina HiSeq 2500. A second PCR of roughly 7 to 12 cycles was run with a J-beta primer mix and a sample-barcoded 5' primer. Each TCR beta cDNA molecule received a unique molecular identifier from a template-switch 5' adaptor carrying 12 random nucleotides. Each sample yielded at least 3 million CDR3-containing paired-end reads. The Mint cDNA synthesis kit, primed by a TRBC-specific oligonucleotide, was used to synthesize first-strand cDNA from all RNA. Following uracil-DNA glycosylase treatment, all cDNA underwent a first 18-cycle PCR with the universal primers M1SS and BC2_uni_R. The published analysis was carried out like this. Each sample was normalized by randomly selecting 1 million high-quality reads, each carrying a distinct molecular identifier. Reads sharing molecular identifiers were discarded rather than binned into consensus sequences. MiTCR, with a Q25 quality threshold and the strictest error-elimination algorithm, was used for CDR3 identification, clonotype clustering and error correction. A nonparametric unseen species model with Euler transformation was used to estimate a lower bound on total TCR beta diversity. TCRdb handled the public reads itself, with Q25 trimming in fastp and clone calling in MiXCR, and kept productive beta chains. A single entry per CDR3 protein holds the most common genes and DNA from its merged rows. V and J calls and clone size were set by TCRdb, not the authors. The sample records 650,000 to 800,000 distinct CDR3 sequences, around 50% of which are singletons. Approximately 12% of the sample belongs to the ten largest clones.

Here is what the overall study found, with its caveats: Total diversity estimates from one million sequenced T cells were considered lower bounds and underestimates. Observed TCR beta diversity per million T cells fell roughly linearly with age, and a significant reduction was already apparent by age roughly 40. The CMV infection status of donors was not known, potentially confounding age-related changes in expanded clonotypes. Since profiling was done on bulk unsorted PBMCs, naive and antigen-experienced compartments could not be conclusively compared. The long-lived group showed more naive CD4+ T cells, fewer expanded clones and increased TCR diversity than the aged group, suggesting age selection. The percentage of naive T cells measured by flow cytometry correlated strongly with observed TCR beta diversity.

Inclusive of the bounding cysteine and phenylalanine, the CDR3 is 17 residues long. Only the CDR3 DNA is retained, 51 bases long and in frame from the first base. V sheds 3 bases and J sheds 3 bases, leaving 15 bases between their ends. The donors were roughly 40 Caucasian individuals from Russia, aged roughly 6 to 100 years, who were systemically healthy. Each donor gave about 9.8 milliliters of peripheral blood, drawn into EDTA-treated Vacutainer tubes. Ficoll-Paque density-gradient centrifugation was used to isolate PBMCs, with at least 7 million per sample. Trizol reagent was used to extract total RNA from the PBMCs, yielding at least 6 micrograms per sample. The percentages of naive CD45RAhigh/CD27high T cells were determined by flow cytometry on a PBMC aliquot from every donor.

Sequencing used blood. This chain joins TRBV12-3 or TRBV12-4 to TRBJ1-6; the D gene assignment is ambiguous. The TCR sequence derives from a woman aged 80 or older in good health. The CDR3 region reads CASSFVGRENYNSPLHF. The DNA sequence is as follows: TGTGCCAGCAGTTTCGTTGGGAGGGAAAACTATAATTCACCCCTCCACTTT.